Listed here are 7 T cell receptor beta chains from one sample, sequenced in a study of cytotoxic CD8 clonotypes in ibrutinib-treated CLL. Sequencing used immunoSEQ multiplex PCR; TCRdb keeps in-frame clones, though not all of them. The repertoire holds tens of thousands of clones, with 68% as singletons. The material was PBMCs, obtained after 12 months of ibrutinib treatment. These receptors all stem from a human donor with chronic lymphocytic leukemia.

V and J are TRBV30 and TRBJ1-3; 7 bases line up with TRBD1. With V trimmed by 6 bases and J by 0 bases, 5 bases remained unmatched. Germline V CDR1 and CDR2: GTSNPN, SVGIG (reference sequence). This CDR3 comprises 14 residues. This CDR3 reads CACTGVASGNTIYF. In DNA, the CDR3 is TGTGCCTGTACAGGGGTGGCCTCTGGAAACACCATATATTTT. The full variable domain, rest sourced from reference TRBV30 and TRBJ1-3, is SQTIHQWPATLVQPVGSPLSLECTVEGTSNPNLYWYRQAAGRGLQLLFYSVGIGQISSEVPQNLSASRPQDRQFILSSKKLLLSDSGFYLCACTGVASGNTIYFGEGSWLTVV.

The chain combines TRBV6-6 with TRBJ1-3; D call uncertain. Trimming shortened V by 4 bases and J by 0 bases, and 10 bases separated the two germline ends. The length of the CDR3 is 15 residues. The germline gives CDR1 MNHNY, CDR2 SVGAGI (reference sequence). The CDR3 DNA follows: TGTGCCAGCAGTTCCCCGGGGATCTCTGGAAACACCATATATTTT. As protein: CASSSPGISGNTIYF.

This clone was counted only a few times. The chain uses TRBV15 and TRBJ1-2; no reliable D call. V dropped 0 bases and J dropped 8 bases, with 13 bases sitting between them. Germline V CDR1 and CDR2: LNHNV, YYDKDF (reference sequence). The CDR3 spans 14 residues. CDR3 sequence reads: CATSRDRSPGGYTF. For the CDR3, the DNA is TGTGCCACCAGCAGAGATAGGAGTCCTGGGGGCTACACCTTC.

This clone came up a few times. The rearrangement uses TRBV10-1 and TRBJ1-4; TRBD1 is a possible D gene (5 bases). V was shortened by 6 bases and J by 5 bases, with 13 bases between the two germline ends. The CDR3 has 14 amino acids. CDR1 and CDR2 from the germline V gene are WNHNN and SYGVQD (reference sequence). The CDR3 DNA sequence: TGCGCCAGCAGCGGGGACGGAGCAAATGAAAAACTGTTTTTT. This translates into CASSGDGANEKLFF.

The gene calls are TRBV4-2 and TRBJ2-4; D unclear. Trimming shortened V by 0 bases and J by 3 bases, and 15 bases separated the two germline ends. Per germline, CDR1 LGHNA and CDR2 YNFKEQ. The CDR3 consists of 17 residues. The CDR3 nucleotides are TGTGCCAGCAGCCAAGATAGGCCTCTGGTGGGCAAAAACATTCAGTACTTC. It yields the protein CASSQDRPLVGKNIQYF.

This clone has a handful of counts. This chain connects TRBV19 to TRBJ2-1; 7 nucleotides agree with TRBD2. J gave up 9 bases and V 8 bases, and 10 bases lay outside the gene matches. Germline V gene lookup returns CDR1 LNHDA and CDR2 SQIVND (reference sequence). CDR3 length: 13 amino acids. This chain's CDR3 is CASSLGGDGEQFF. For the CDR3, the DNA is TGTGCCAGTTCCCTGGGGGGGGACGGTGAGCAGTTCTTC.

This chain uses TRBV5-1 with TRBJ2-5; tentatively, D is TRBD1 (5 bases). V was pared by 0 bases and J by 5 bases, with 14 bases between. The CDR3 consists of 15 residues. Germline V CDR1 and CDR2: SGHRS, YFSETQ. The CDR3 region is CASSLAGLPGETQYF. The CDR3 DNA reads TGCGCCAGCAGCTTGGCAGGGCTCCCCGGGGAGACCCAGTACTTC.